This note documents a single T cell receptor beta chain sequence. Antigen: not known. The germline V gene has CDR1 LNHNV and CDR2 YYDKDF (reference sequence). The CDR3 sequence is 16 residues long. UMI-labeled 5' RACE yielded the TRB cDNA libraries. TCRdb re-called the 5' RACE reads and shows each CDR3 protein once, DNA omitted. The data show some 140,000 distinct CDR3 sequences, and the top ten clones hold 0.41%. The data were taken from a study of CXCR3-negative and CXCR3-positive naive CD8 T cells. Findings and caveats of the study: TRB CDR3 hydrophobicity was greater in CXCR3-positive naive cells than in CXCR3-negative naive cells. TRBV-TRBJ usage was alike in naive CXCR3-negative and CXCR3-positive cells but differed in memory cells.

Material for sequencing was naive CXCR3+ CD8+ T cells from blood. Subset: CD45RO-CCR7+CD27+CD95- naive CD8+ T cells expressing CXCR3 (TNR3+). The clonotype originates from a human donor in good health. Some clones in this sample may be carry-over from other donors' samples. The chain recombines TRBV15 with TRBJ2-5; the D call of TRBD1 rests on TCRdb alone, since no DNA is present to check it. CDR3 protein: CATSRDPGQNQETQYF.